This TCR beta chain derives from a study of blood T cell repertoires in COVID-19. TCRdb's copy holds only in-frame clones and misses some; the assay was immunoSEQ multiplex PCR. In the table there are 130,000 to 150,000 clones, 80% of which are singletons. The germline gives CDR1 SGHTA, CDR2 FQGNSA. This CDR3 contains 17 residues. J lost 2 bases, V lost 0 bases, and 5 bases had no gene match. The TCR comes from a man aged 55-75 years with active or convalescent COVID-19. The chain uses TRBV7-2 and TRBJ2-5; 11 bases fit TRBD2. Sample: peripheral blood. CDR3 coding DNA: TGTGCCAGCAGCTTAGCAGGGTTAGCGGGAGGGCAAGAGACCCAGTACTTC. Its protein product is CASSLAGLAGGQETQYF. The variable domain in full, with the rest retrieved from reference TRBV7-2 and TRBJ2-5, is GAGVSQSPSNKVTEKGKDVELRCDPISGHTALYWYRQSLGQGLEFLIYFQGNSAPDKSGLPSDRFSAERTGGSVSTLTIQRTQQEDSAVYLCASSLAGLAGGQETQYFGPGTRLLVL.